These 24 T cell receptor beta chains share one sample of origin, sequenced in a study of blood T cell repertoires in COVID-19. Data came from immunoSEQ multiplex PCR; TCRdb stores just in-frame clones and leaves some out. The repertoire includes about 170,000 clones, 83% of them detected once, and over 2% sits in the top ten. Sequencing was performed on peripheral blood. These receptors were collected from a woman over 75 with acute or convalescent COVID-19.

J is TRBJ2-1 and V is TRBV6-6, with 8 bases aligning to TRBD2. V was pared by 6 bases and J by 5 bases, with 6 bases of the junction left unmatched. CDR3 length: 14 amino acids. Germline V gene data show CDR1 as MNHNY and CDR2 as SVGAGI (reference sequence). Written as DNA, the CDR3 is TGTGCCAGCAGCGTAGCGGGAAGGGACAATGAGCAGTTCTTC. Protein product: CASSVAGRDNEQFF.

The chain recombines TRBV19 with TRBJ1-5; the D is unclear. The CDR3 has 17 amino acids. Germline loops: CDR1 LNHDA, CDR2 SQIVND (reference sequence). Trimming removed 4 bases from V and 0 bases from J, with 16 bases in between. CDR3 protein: CASSNRRAGNSNQPQHF. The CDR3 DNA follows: TGTGCCAGTAGTAACCGAAGAGCAGGCAATAGCAATCAGCCCCAGCATTTT.

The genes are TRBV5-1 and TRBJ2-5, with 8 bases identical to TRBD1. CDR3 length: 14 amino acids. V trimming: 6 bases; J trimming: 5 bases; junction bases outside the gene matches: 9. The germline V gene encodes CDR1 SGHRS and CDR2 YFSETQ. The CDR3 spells CASTVQGARETQYF. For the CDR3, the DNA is TGCGCCAGCACGGTCCAGGGGGCGAGGGAGACCCAGTACTTC.

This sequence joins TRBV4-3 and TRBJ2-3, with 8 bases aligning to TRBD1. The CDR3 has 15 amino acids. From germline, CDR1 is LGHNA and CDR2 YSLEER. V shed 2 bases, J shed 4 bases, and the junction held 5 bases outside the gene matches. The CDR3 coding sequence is TGCGCCAGCAGCCAATCGACAGGGGCCCCAGATACGCAGTATTTT. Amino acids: CASSQSTGAPDTQYF.

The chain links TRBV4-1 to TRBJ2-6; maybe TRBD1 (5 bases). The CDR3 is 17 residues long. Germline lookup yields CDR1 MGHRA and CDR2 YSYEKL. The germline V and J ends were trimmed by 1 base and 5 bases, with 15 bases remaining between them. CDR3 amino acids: CASSQGGAVSRANVLTF. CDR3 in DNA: TGCGCCAGCAGCCAAGGTGGGGCGGTCTCGAGGGCCAACGTCCTGACTTTC.

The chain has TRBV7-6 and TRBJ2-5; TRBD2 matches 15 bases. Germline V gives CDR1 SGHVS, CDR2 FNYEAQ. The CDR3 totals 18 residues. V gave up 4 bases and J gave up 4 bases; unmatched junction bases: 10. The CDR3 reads CASSSLPRTSGRGETQYF. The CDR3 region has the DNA TGTGCCAGCAGCTCGCTACCCCGGACTAGCGGGAGGGGAGAGACCCAGTACTTC.

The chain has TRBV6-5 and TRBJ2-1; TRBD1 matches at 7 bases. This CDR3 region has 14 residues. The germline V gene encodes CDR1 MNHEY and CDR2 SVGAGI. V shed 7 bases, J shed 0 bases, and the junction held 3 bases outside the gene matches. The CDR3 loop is CASKGGSSYNEQFF. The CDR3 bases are TGTGCCAGCAAAGGGGGCAGCTCCTACAATGAGCAGTTCTTC.

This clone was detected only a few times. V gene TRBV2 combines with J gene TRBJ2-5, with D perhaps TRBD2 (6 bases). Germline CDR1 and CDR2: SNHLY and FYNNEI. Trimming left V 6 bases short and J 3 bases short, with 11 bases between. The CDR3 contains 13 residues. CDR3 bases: TGTGCCAGCAGCCTCGGACTAAAAGAGACCCAGTACTTC. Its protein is CASSLGLKETQYF.

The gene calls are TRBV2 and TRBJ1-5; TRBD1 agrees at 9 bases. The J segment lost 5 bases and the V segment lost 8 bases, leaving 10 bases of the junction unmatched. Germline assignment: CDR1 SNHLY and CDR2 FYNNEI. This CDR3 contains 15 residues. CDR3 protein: CASGGATGGDQPQHF. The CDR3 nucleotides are TGTGCCAGCGGGGGAGCCACAGGGGGCGATCAGCCCCAGCATTTT.

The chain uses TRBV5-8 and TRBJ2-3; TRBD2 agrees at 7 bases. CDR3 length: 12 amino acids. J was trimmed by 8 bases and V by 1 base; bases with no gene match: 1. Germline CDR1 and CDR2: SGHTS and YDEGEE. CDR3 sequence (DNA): TGTGCCAGCAGCTTGCGGGGGGTTACGCAGTATTTT. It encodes CASSLRGVTQYF.

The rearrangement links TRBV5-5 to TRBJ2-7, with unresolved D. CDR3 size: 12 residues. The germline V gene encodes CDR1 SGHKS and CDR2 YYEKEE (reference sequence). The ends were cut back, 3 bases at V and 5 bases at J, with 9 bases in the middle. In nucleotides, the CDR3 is TGTGCCAGCAGCTCTACTGGGCACGAGCAGTACTTC. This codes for CASSSTGHEQYF.

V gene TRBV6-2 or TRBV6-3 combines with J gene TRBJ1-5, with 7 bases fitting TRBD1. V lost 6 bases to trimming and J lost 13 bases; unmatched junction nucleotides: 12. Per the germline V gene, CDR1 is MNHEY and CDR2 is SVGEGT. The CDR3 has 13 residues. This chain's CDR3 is CASSPHRQGTQHF. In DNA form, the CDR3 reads TGTGCCAGCAGCCCCCATAGACAGGGAACACAGCATTTT.

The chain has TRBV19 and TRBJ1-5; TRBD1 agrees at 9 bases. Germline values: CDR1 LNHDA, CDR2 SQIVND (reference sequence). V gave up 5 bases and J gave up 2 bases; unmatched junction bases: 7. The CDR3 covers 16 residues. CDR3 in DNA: TGTGCCAGTAGTGGACAGGGGACGGGGCGCAATCAGCCCCAGCATTTT. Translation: CASSGQGTGRNQPQHF.

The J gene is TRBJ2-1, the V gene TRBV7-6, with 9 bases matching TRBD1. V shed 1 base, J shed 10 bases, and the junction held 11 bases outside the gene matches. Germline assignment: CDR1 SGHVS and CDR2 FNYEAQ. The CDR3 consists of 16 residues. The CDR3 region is CASSLVGTGPIGEQFF. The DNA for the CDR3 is TGTGCCAGCAGCTTAGTTGGGACAGGGCCGATAGGGGAGCAGTTCTTC.

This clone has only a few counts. CDR3 sequence: CAISDPSGRTETQYF. The DNA for the CDR3 is TGTGCCATCAGTGACCCTAGCGGGAGAACTGAGACCCAGTACTTC. This chain uses TRBV10-3 with TRBJ2-5; TRBD2 matches at 10 bases. CDR3 size: 15 residues. Germline CDR1 reads ENHRY; CDR2 reads SYGVKD. With V trimmed by 3 bases and J by 5 bases, 6 bases remained unmatched.

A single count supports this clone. Here the CDR3 DNA reads TGTGCCAGCAGCTTAATGGAGCTACTCACGGGAGATACGCAGTATTTT. It specifies CASSLMELLTGDTQYF. This chain uses TRBV7-9 with TRBJ2-3; D uncertain. Germline V CDR1 and CDR2: SEHNR, FQNEAQ (reference sequence). Between the trimmed V and J ends, which lost 2 bases and 5 bases, there was a span of 17 bases. The CDR3 contains 16 residues.

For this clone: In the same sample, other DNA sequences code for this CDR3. The chain's CDR3 is CASSSGTYNEQFF. The CDR3 DNA sequence: TGTGCCAGCAGTAGCGGAACCTACAATGAGCAGTTCTTC. This rearrangement joins TRBV7-2 to TRBJ2-1; possibly TRBD2 for D (6 bases). CDR3 length: 13 residues. Germline values: CDR1 SGHTA, CDR2 FQGNSA. Between the trimmed V and J ends, which lost 6 bases and 2 bases, there was a span of 8 bases.

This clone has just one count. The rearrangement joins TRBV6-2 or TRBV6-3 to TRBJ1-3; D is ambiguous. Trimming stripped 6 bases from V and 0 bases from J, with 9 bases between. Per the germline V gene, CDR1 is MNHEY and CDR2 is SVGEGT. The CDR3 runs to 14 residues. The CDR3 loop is CASRPTTSGNTIYF. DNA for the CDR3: TGTGCCAGCAGACCTACTACCTCTGGAAACACCATATATTTT.

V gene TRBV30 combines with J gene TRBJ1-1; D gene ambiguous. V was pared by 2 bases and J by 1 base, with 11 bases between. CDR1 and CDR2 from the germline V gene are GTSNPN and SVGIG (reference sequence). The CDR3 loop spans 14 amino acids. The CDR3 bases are TGTGCCTGGAGTCTCTCCCGGGGGAACACTGAAGCTTTCTTT. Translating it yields CAWSLSRGNTEAFF.

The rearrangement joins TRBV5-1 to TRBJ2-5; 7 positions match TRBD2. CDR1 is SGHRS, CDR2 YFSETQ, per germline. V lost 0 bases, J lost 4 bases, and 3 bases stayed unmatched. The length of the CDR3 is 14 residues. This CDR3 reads CASSLGLAAETQYF. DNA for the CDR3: TGCGCCAGCAGCTTGGGGCTAGCGGCAGAGACCCAGTACTTC.

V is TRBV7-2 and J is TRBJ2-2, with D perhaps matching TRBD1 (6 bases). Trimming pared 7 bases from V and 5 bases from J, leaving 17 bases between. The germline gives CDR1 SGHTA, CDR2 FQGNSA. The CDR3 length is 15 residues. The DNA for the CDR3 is TGTGCCAGCACCGTAAGGGGGTGGTGGACCGGGGAGCTGTTTTTT. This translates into CASTVRGWWTGELFF. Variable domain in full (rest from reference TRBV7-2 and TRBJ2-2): GAGVSQSPSNKVTEKGKDVELRCDPISGHTALYWYRQSLGQGLEFLIYFQGNSAPDKSGLPSDRFSAERTGGSVSTLTIQRTQQEDSAVYLCASTVRGWWTGELFFGEGSRLTVL.

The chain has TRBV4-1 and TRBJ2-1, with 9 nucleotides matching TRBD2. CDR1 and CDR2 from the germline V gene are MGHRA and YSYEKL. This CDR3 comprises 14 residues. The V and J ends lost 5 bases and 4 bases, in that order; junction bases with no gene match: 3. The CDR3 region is CASSKTSGYNEQFF. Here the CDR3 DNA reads TGCGCCAGCAGCAAGACTAGCGGATACAATGAGCAGTTCTTC.

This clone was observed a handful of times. Written as DNA, the CDR3 is TGCGCCAGCAGCCAAGACCCCGGACTAGCGGTTAGCTCCTACAATGAGCAGTTCTTC. It codes for CASSQDPGLAVSSYNEQFF. The chain joins TRBV4-3 to TRBJ2-1, with 10 nucleotides matching TRBD2. Germline-derived CDR1 and CDR2 are LGHNA and YSLEER. Germline trimming cut 0 bases from V and 0 bases from J; bases unmatched to any gene: 8. The CDR3 spans 19 residues.

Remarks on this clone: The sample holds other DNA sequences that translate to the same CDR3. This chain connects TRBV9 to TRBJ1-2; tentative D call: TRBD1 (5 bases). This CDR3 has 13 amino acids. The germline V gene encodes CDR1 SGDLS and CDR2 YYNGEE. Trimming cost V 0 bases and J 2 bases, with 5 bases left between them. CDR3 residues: CASSVAGNYGYTF. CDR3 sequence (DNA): TGTGCCAGCAGCGTAGCAGGGAACTATGGCTACACCTTC. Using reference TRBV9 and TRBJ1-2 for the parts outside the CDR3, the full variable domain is DSGVTQTPKHLITATGQRVTLRCSPRSGDLSVYWYQQSLDQGLQFLIQYYNGEERAKGNILERFSAQQFPDLHSELNLSSLELGDSALYFCASSVAGNYGYTFGSGTRLTVV.